The 32 T cell receptor beta chains reported below all come from one sample, sequenced in a study of blood T cell repertoires in COVID-19. Sequencing was performed with immunoSEQ multiplex PCR; in TCRdb, only in-frame clones are kept and a portion is missing. The sample records approximately 270,000 clones, 70% to 90% being singletons. The specimen was peripheral blood. Receptors originate from a woman aged 70 to 79 with acute or convalescent COVID-19.

CDR3 region: CSASQTDYGYTF. CDR3 sequence (DNA): TGCAGTGCTAGTCAGACAGATTATGGCTACACCTTC. V is TRBV20-1 and J is TRBJ1-2; D perhaps matches TRBD1 (5 bases). This CDR3 is built from 12 residues. The ends were cut back, 3 bases at V and 5 bases at J, with 10 bases in the middle. CDR1 is DFQATT and CDR2 is SNEGSKA in the germline V gene (reference sequence).

The rearrangement links TRBV21-1 to TRBJ1-1; the table's TRBD1 call for D was not verified on the DNA. TRBV21-1 counts as a pseudogene. The CDR3 has 15 residues. CDR3 region: CASSKDSHSNTEAFF. The CDR3 DNA follows: TGTGCCAGCAGCAAAGACAGCCATTCGAACACTGAAGCTTTCTTT.

This clone is a singleton in its sample. The V call is TRBV3-1 (or the pseudogene TRBV3-2), the J call TRBJ2-3; tentative D call: TRBD2 (6 bases). Germline values: CDR1 LGHDT, CDR2 YNNKEL (reference sequence). Trimming pared 2 bases from V and 5 bases from J, leaving 17 bases between. This CDR3 has 16 residues. DNA of the CDR3: TGTGCCAGCAGCCAATACCGGGACTCCCGGGGAGATACGCAGTATTTT. It yields the protein CASSQYRDSRGDTQYF.

The chain uses TRBV7-6 and TRBJ1-3; D is uncertain. CDR3 length equals 14 residues. Germline CDR1 is SGHVS and CDR2 is FNYEAQ. With 1 base removed from V and 3 bases from J, the gap between germline ends came to 7 bases. DNA for the CDR3: TGTGCCAGCAGCTTAGGGTACTTTGGAAACACCATATATTTT. Translation gives CASSLGYFGNTIYF.

V usage is TRBV7-8 and J usage is TRBJ2-3; TRBD2 might be the D (6 bases). The CDR3 is made up of 15 amino acids. The ends were cut back, 3 bases at V and 8 bases at J, with 18 bases in the middle. The germline gives CDR1 SGHVS, CDR2 FQNEAQ. The CDR3 nucleotides are TGTGCCAGCAGCTTGGAACGACTAGGTCGAGTTACGCAGTATTTT. It is translated as CASSLERLGRVTQYF.

The V call is TRBV19, the J call TRBJ1-5, with a possible D match to TRBD1 (5 bases). Germline values: CDR1 LNHDA, CDR2 SQIVND (reference sequence). Deletions cut 6 bases from V and 4 bases from J, with 13 bases between. This CDR3 is built from 14 residues. The DNA for the CDR3 is TGTGCCAGTAGGGCAGGGAGGGAGAATCAGCCCCAGCATTTT. Translated: CASRAGRENQPQHF.

The chain combines TRBV6-5 with TRBJ2-7, with D perhaps TRBD2 (6 bases). The length of the CDR3 is 14 residues. V was pared by 5 bases and J by 3 bases, with 14 bases between. Per germline, CDR1 MNHEY and CDR2 SVGAGI. For the CDR3, the DNA is TGTGCCAGCAGTAGCCTGGTGGGAGGCTACGAGCAGTACTTC. The encoded protein is CASSSLVGGYEQYF.

CDR3 region: CASSPGRAYGYTF. In DNA, the CDR3 is TGTGCCAGTAGCCCTGGGCGTGCCTATGGCTACACCTTC. The J gene is TRBJ1-2, the V gene TRBV19; no reliable D call. The germline CDR1 and CDR2 sequences are LNHDA and SQIVND (reference sequence). Trimming pared 6 bases from V and 4 bases from J, leaving 12 bases between. There are 13 residues in the CDR3.

This clone occurred once. The chain joins TRBV2 to TRBJ1-1; a possible D gene is TRBD1 (5 bases). The CDR3 totals 15 residues. Germline assignment: CDR1 SNHLY and CDR2 FYNNEI. Trimming pared 3 bases from V and 3 bases from J, leaving 14 bases between. Here the CDR3 reads CASSDPGDADTEAFF. The CDR3 bases are TGTGCCAGCAGTGACCCGGGGGACGCAGACACTGAAGCTTTCTTT.

In its sample, this clone was seen once. The CDR3 bases are TGTGCCAGCAGCGCCGACGGGTATCGGGGCTACACCTTC. Residues: CASSADGYRGYTF. This chain joins TRBV9 and TRBJ1-2; D not resolved. This CDR3 spans 13 amino acids. Germline V gene sequence: CDR1 SGDLS, CDR2 YYNGEE. With 3 bases removed from V and 8 bases from J, the gap between germline ends came to 14 bases.

V and J are TRBV7-3 and TRBJ1-2; 9 positions match TRBD1. The CDR3 is 15 amino acids. V trimming: 1 base; J trimming: 5 bases; junction bases outside the gene matches: 5. CDR1 SGHTA and CDR2 FQGTGA come from the germline V gene. The CDR3 sequence: CASSLMSTGGYGYTF. As DNA, the CDR3 is TGTGCCAGCAGCTTAATGTCGACAGGGGGATATGGCTACACCTTC.

This clone was detected once. The chain uses TRBV29-1 and TRBJ2-3; 7 nucleotides agree with TRBD2. V lost 5 bases, J lost 6 bases, and 14 bases stayed unmatched. CDR1 and CDR2 from the germline V gene are SQVTM and ANQGSEA. This CDR3 is built from 15 residues. In DNA, the CDR3 is TGCAGCGTTCTAAGGGATGCGGGGGAGGGCGATACGCAGTATTTT. Protein sequence: CSVLRDAGEGDTQYF.

The chain links TRBV7-3 to TRBJ2-1; 12 bases line up with TRBD1. With 5 bases clipped from V and 10 bases from J, the junction kept 12 bases outside the gene matches. The CDR3 has 16 amino acids. Per germline, CDR1 SGHTA and CDR2 FQGTGA. The CDR3 spells CASSQSGDRGLREQFF. The CDR3 region has the DNA TGTGCCAGCAGCCAATCCGGGGACAGGGGGCTCCGCGAGCAGTTCTTC.

A few counts support this clone. This chain uses TRBV10-3 with TRBJ2-7; D is perhaps TRBD2 (5 bases). The CDR3 contains 13 residues. Between the trimmed V and J ends, which lost 8 bases and 1 base, there was a span of 12 bases. Germline V CDR1 and CDR2: ENHRY, SYGVKD. CDR3 DNA: TGTGCCATCCAACGGGGTCCTTCCTACGAGCAGTACTTC. Translation gives CAIQRGPSYEQYF.

V and J are TRBV2 and TRBJ2-2; 8 bases are a match to TRBD2. Trimming removed 8 bases from V and 0 bases from J; junction bases left unmatched: 5. The length of the CDR3 is 15 residues. Germline V gene data show CDR1 as SNHLY and CDR2 as FYNNEI. The CDR3 loop is CASAAGGTNTGELFF. The CDR3 region has the DNA TGTGCCAGCGCGGCGGGGGGTACGAACACCGGGGAGCTGTTTTTT.

The chain couples TRBV18 to TRBJ1-3; perhaps TRBD1 as D (6 bases). V was trimmed by 2 bases and J by 4 bases, leaving 12 bases between them. The V gene's germline CDR1 is KGHSH and CDR2 LQKENI. CDR3 length equals 15 residues. CDR3 protein: CASSPSQGQGNTIYF. CDR3 nucleotides: TGTGCCAGCTCACCATCACAGGGTCAAGGAAACACCATATATTTT.

The chain joins TRBV5-4 to TRBJ2-2; TRBD1 might be the D (6 bases). The V and J ends lost 1 base and 8 bases respectively, with 6 bases between them. CDR3 size: 12 residues. Germline CDR1 is SGHNT and CDR2 is YYREEE (reference sequence). The CDR3 DNA follows: TGTGCCAGCAGCTTGAGGGGGGGGGAGCTGTTTTTT. It codes for CASSLRGGELFF.

This chain uses TRBV5-1 with TRBJ1-5; D possibly corresponds to TRBD1 (5 bases). There are 16 residues in the CDR3. Trimming took 4 bases from V and 1 from J, leaving 15 bases between them. The germline V gene has CDR1 SGHRS and CDR2 YFSETQ. In DNA, the CDR3 is TGCGCCAGCAGCCGCGCAGCGGGGCAAAGCAATCAGCCCCAGCATTTT. It translates to CASSRAAGQSNQPQHF.

The rearrangement joins TRBV29-1 to TRBJ2-7, with TRBD1 identical over 8 bases. V shed 2 bases, J shed 6 bases, and the junction held 3 bases outside the gene matches. The CDR3 runs to 12 residues. CDR1 is SQVTM, CDR2 ANQGSEA, per germline. CDR3 sequence: CSVEQGAAEQYF. The DNA for the CDR3 is TGCAGCGTTGAACAGGGGGCCGCCGAGCAGTACTTC.

This chain uses TRBV6-5 with TRBJ1-2; perhaps TRBD1 as D (5 bases). There are 13 residues in the CDR3. Germline V gives CDR1 MNHEY, CDR2 SVGAGI. Deletions cut 2 bases from V and 4 bases from J, with 8 bases between. The CDR3 spells CASSYQGLYGYTF. The CDR3 coding sequence is TGTGCCAGCAGTTACCAGGGACTCTATGGCTACACCTTC.

In its sample, this clone was seen a few times. This chain joins TRBV5-1 and TRBJ2-2, with D tentatively TRBD1 (5 bases). The length of the CDR3 is 16 residues. Germline assignment: CDR1 SGHRS and CDR2 YFSETQ. V was shortened by 0 bases and J by 8 bases, with 17 bases between the two germline ends. The CDR3 DNA is TGCGCCAGCAGCTTGGAGGCCCTAAGGGGCTGGGGGGAGCTGTTTTTT. Residues: CASSLEALRGWGELFF.

This CDR3 is CATSDRTSGATDTQYF. CDR3 sequence (DNA): TGTGCCACCAGTGATAGGACTAGCGGGGCCACAGATACGCAGTATTTT. The gene calls are TRBV24-1 and TRBJ2-3; 12 bases are a match to TRBD2. The CDR3 has 16 amino acids. V trimming: 3 bases; J trimming: 2 bases; junction bases outside the gene matches: 2. Germline lookup yields CDR1 KGHDR and CDR2 SFDVKD.

The V gene is TRBV30, the J gene TRBJ1-2; 8 bases map to TRBD1. CDR1 is GTSNPN and CDR2 is SVGIG in the germline V gene (reference sequence). Trimming cost V 1 base and J 10 bases; bases outside gene matches: 5. This CDR3 spans 12 amino acids. CDR3 region: CAWSETGEDYTF. In nucleotides, the CDR3 is TGTGCCTGGAGTGAGACAGGGGAGGACTACACCTTC.

V is TRBV7-2 and J is TRBJ2-5, with 8 bases that match TRBD1. CDR3 length: 14 amino acids. Per the germline V gene, CDR1 is SGHTA and CDR2 is FQGNSA. J gave up 7 bases and V 1 base, and 5 bases lay outside the gene matches. Here the CDR3 reads CASSLGTGSGTQYF. DNA for the CDR3: TGTGCCAGCAGCTTAGGGACAGGGAGTGGGACCCAGTACTTC.

The rearrangement links TRBV5-1 to TRBJ2-7, with D possibly matching TRBD2 (5 bases). The CDR3 is 15 amino acids. Germline V gives CDR1 SGHRS, CDR2 YFSETQ. V lost 1 base and J lost 4, with 15 bases in between. The CDR3 here is CASSLSATRGYEQYF. The CDR3 DNA reads TGCGCCAGCAGCTTGTCCGCGACACGGGGTTACGAGCAGTACTTC.

The chain has TRBV2 and TRBJ1-4, with D perhaps TRBD1 (6 bases). V shed 3 bases and J shed 10 bases, with 21 bases lying between them. Germline lookup yields CDR1 SNHLY and CDR2 FYNNEI. The CDR3 covers 16 residues. The CDR3 reads CASSEIGPEGGGKLFF. Here the CDR3 DNA reads TGTGCCAGCAGTGAGATTGGTCCCGAAGGGGGTGGAAAACTGTTTTTT.

The chain links TRBV3-1 (or the pseudogene TRBV3-2) to TRBJ2-5; tentative D call: TRBD2 (5 bases). The CDR3 contains 11 residues. The germline V gene encodes CDR1 LGHDT and CDR2 YNNKEL (reference sequence). Trimming shortened V by 0 bases and J by 14 bases, and 10 bases separated the two germline ends. CDR3: CASSQDQRDYF. The CDR3, as DNA: TGTGCCAGCAGCCAAGATCAACGGGATTACTTC.

This clone was observed a few times. This sequence joins TRBV10-1 and TRBJ1-6; a possible D gene is TRBD1 (5 bases). Between the trimmed V and J ends, which lost 3 bases and 7 bases, there was a span of 10 bases. Germline values: CDR1 WNHNN, CDR2 SYGVQD (reference sequence). This CDR3 has 14 residues. As DNA, the CDR3 is TGCGCCAGCAGTGAAGCAAGGACAAATTCACCCCTCCACTTT. Amino acids: CASSEARTNSPLHF.

V is TRBV18 and J is TRBJ2-2; D gene ambiguous. V gave up 8 bases and J gave up 6 bases, with 7 bases separating them. This CDR3 contains 11 residues. The V gene's germline CDR1 is KGHSH and CDR2 LQKENI. This chain's CDR3 is CASTTAGELFF. DNA of the CDR3: TGTGCCAGCACTACCGCCGGGGAGCTGTTTTTT.

In this sample, this clone turned up once. At one of its ends the junction is not consistent with the germline gene, which may arise from a read error. This chain uses TRBV4-1 with TRBJ1-4; 9 nucleotides line up with TRBD1. The CDR3 is 19 amino acids. From germline, CDR1 is MGHRA and CDR2 YSYEKL. The CDR3 DNA follows: TGCGCCAGCAGCCAAGCTTTACAGGGGGCTAGGGCAACTGATGAAAAACTGTTTTTT. Translating it yields CASSQALQGARATDEKLFF.

This clone has only a few counts. The rearrangement joins TRBV15 to TRBJ1-5; 8 positions match TRBD1. This CDR3 is 14 amino acids long. J gave up 2 bases and V 6 bases, and 3 bases lay outside the gene matches. Germline CDR1 reads LNHNV; CDR2 reads YYDKDF (reference sequence). The CDR3 sequence: CATRADRGNQPQHF. The DNA of the CDR3 is TGTGCCACCAGGGCGGACAGGGGCAATCAGCCCCAGCATTTT.

The CDR3 coding sequence is TGTGCCAGCAGTTGGGGACAGCTCACTGAAGCTTTCTTT. Protein product: CASSWGQLTEAFF. The V gene is TRBV27, the J gene TRBJ1-1; TRBD1 aligns across 7 bases. Losses at the gene ends were 4 bases for V and 4 bases for J; bases not matched to a gene: 3. The CDR3 runs to 13 residues. Germline-derived CDR1 and CDR2 are MNHEY and SMNVEV (reference sequence).